Shown below are 28 T cell receptor beta chains from a single sample sequenced in a study of CXCR3-negative and CXCR3-positive naive CD8 T cells (dated by TCRdb to the late 2010s). Findings and caveats that apply to the study as a whole: Compared with CXCR3-negative naive cells, CXCR3-positive naive cells had TRB CDR3s with higher hydrophobicity (lower Kidera factor 4), lower energy, and higher strength and volume indices.

The instrument was a NextSeq 550. The Human TCR Profiling Kit (MiLaboratory) was used to make UMI-labeled 5' RACE TRB cDNA libraries. Through TCRdb reprocessing, the reads give one entry per CDR3 protein sequence; DNA is omitted. The record for this sample contains roughly 120,000 distinct CDR3 sequences. The ten largest clones add up to 0.5% to 0.6% of the sample. The antigens for these receptors are not known. Material: naive CXCR3+ CD8+ T cells from blood. The sample's cell subset or site label, in plain terms: CD45RO-CCR7+CD27+CD95- naive CD8+ T cells expressing CXCR3 (TNR3+). These receptors originate from a human donor in good health. Some clones in this sample may be carry-over from other donors' samples.

The CDR3 loop reads CASSLDGRALSVYNEQFF. This chain uses TRBV7-9 with TRBJ2-1; no DNA is available, so the TRBD2 call from TCRdb remains unchecked. Per the germline V gene, CDR1 is SEHNR and CDR2 is FQNEAQ (reference sequence). CDR3 length: 18 amino acids.

The V and J genes are TRBV28 and TRBJ2-1; TCRdb's D gene call, TRBD2, goes unchecked for lack of DNA. Germline CDR1 MDHEN, CDR2 SYDVKM. The CDR3 totals 15 residues. The CDR3 reads CASSLRAGSSNEQFF.

The chain links TRBV5-5 to TRBJ2-1; as DNA is missing, the TRBD2 call by TCRdb cannot be tested. This CDR3 spans 17 amino acids. Germline assignment: CDR1 SGHKS and CDR2 YYEKEE (reference sequence). The chain's CDR3 is CASSPEGRASSYNEQFF.

The chain recombines TRBV6-6 with TRBJ2-7; there is no DNA to check the TCRdb D call of TRBD2. The CDR3 is 15 residues long. Germline loops: CDR1 MNHNY, CDR2 SVGAGI (reference sequence). Here the CDR3 reads CASSDPGLASYEQYF.

The chain employs TRBV14 and TRBJ2-7. The CDR3 extends over 14 amino acids. Germline CDR1 and CDR2: SGHDN and FVKESK. The CDR3 protein is CASSQRTRRYEQYF.

The rearrangement uses TRBV28 and TRBJ1-2; TCRdb returns TRBD1, unconfirmable since there is no DNA. CDR1 is MDHEN and CDR2 is SYDVKM in the germline V gene. CDR3 length: 15 amino acids. The CDR3 here is CASSLYATGGHGYTF.

This chain connects TRBV10-1 to TRBJ2-1; TCRdb indicates TRBD1, and absent DNA this call remains unverified. Germline V CDR1 and CDR2: WNHNN, SYGVQD (reference sequence). The CDR3 has 14 amino acids. The CDR3 protein is CASSRQGAGNEQFF.

The chain carries TRBV6-2 or TRBV6-3 and TRBJ2-1. Germline V lookup: CDR1 MNHEY, CDR2 SVGEGT. CDR3 size: 15 residues. Here the CDR3 reads CASSHTESSYNEQFF.

The chain recombines TRBV7-9 with TRBJ2-7. The CDR3 runs 13 residues. CDR1 and CDR2 (germline): SEHNR, FQNEAQ (reference sequence). The CDR3 region is CASSPTESYEQYF. Variable domain in full (rest from reference TRBV7-9 and TRBJ2-7): DTGVSQNPRHKITKRGQNVTFRCDPISEHNRLYWYRQTLGQGPEFLTYFQNEAQLEKSRLLSDRFSAERPKGSFSTLEIQRTEQGDSAMYLCASSPTESYEQYFGPGTRLTVT.

V and J are TRBV9 and TRBJ2-1; TCRdb proposes TRBD2, but this gene call is untestable without DNA. The length of the CDR3 is 15 residues. Germline V gives CDR1 SGDLS, CDR2 YYNGEE. CDR3 amino acids: CASSVATSGYNEQFF.

The rearrangement uses TRBV6-2 or TRBV6-3 and TRBJ2-1; no DNA is available, so the TRBD2 call from TCRdb remains unchecked. The CDR3 has 16 residues. Germline loops: CDR1 MNHEY, CDR2 SVGEGT. Here the CDR3 reads CASKATAWDFNNEQFF.

The chain recombines TRBV4-2 with TRBJ1-6. Germline lookup yields CDR1 LGHNA and CDR2 YNFKEQ. The CDR3 loop spans 11 amino acids. The CDR3 reads CASSQDRWVHF.

The chain links TRBV19 to TRBJ1-2; as DNA is missing, the TRBD1 call by TCRdb cannot be tested. This CDR3 region has 13 residues. The V gene's germline CDR1 is LNHDA and CDR2 SQIVND (reference sequence). CDR3 loop: CASSTQGQYGYTF.

This sequence joins TRBV29-1 and TRBJ2-1; TCRdb's D call of TRBD1 is untestable without DNA. The CDR3 has 12 amino acids. CDR1 and CDR2 (germline): SQVTM, ANQGSEA. The CDR3 is CSVVWGSNEQFF.

This chain links TRBV28 with TRBJ1-2; TCRdb names TRBD1, which stays unverified in the absence of DNA. Germline assignment: CDR1 MDHEN and CDR2 SYDVKM. The CDR3 totals 12 residues. The CDR3 protein is CASMYTGEGYTF.

The genes are TRBV7-9 and TRBJ2-7; TCRdb designates TRBD1, a call that cannot be tested without DNA. CDR1 SEHNR and CDR2 FQNEAQ come from the germline V gene (reference sequence). This CDR3 region has 15 residues. The CDR3 sequence: CASSFQQGTPYEQYF.

V usage is TRBV7-9 and J usage is TRBJ2-5; the TCRdb D gene call, TRBD1, has no DNA to confirm it. Germline CDR1 and CDR2: SEHNR and FQNEAQ (reference sequence). This CDR3 is built from 17 residues. CDR3 loop: CASSYPRDTLLGETQYF. Full variable domain (rest looked up from reference TRBV7-9 and TRBJ2-5): DTGVSQNPRHKITKRGQNVTFRCDPISEHNRLYWYRQTLGQGPEFLTYFQNEAQLEKSRLLSDRFSAERPKGSFSTLEIQRTEQGDSAMYLCASSYPRDTLLGETQYFGPGTRLLVL.

The rearrangement links TRBV10-3 to TRBJ1-5; the TRBD1 assignment by TCRdb is unverifiable without DNA. The CDR3 is 13 residues long. Germline V gene sequence: CDR1 ENHRY, CDR2 SYGVKD. The CDR3: CAIGEGAGQPQHF.

The chain has TRBV12-5 and TRBJ1-1; the D gene TCRdb calls, TRBD1, cannot be checked with no DNA. Per the germline V gene, CDR1 is LGHNT and CDR2 is FRNRAP. This CDR3 has 16 residues. The CDR3 sequence: CASGWWAGGAGTEAFF.

V usage is TRBV7-9 and J usage is TRBJ2-5; TCRdb indicates TRBD2, and absent DNA this call remains unverified. CDR3 length equals 14 residues. The V gene's germline CDR1 is SEHNR and CDR2 FQNEAQ (reference sequence). CDR3 residues: CASSPLTAQETQYF.

The chain links TRBV13 to TRBJ1-2. The CDR3 runs 14 residues. Germline V lookup: CDR1 PRHDT, CDR2 FYEKMQ (reference sequence). The CDR3 reads CASSLEGPKAGYTF.

J is TRBJ1-1 and V is TRBV4-2; TCRdb's D call of TRBD1 is untestable without DNA. The CDR3 is 17 amino acids. Germline CDR1 is LGHNA and CDR2 is YNFKEQ. CDR3 loop: CASSQVPGQGLNTEAFF.

CDR3 loop: CASSSLSGGLGNEQFF. The chain links TRBV12-3 or TRBV12-4 to TRBJ2-1; the TCRdb D gene call, TRBD2, has no DNA to confirm it. The CDR3 has 16 amino acids.

The chain employs TRBV4-3 and TRBJ2-3; the D call from TCRdb, TRBD1, cannot be confirmed without DNA. From germline, CDR1 is LGHNA and CDR2 YSLEER. CDR3 length: 13 residues. The CDR3 here is CASSHRVTDTQYF.

The chain combines TRBV12-3 or TRBV12-4 with TRBJ2-7; TCRdb lists TRBD1, though no DNA is available to test this call. This CDR3 spans 14 amino acids. CDR3 residues: CASSPPDRDYEQYF.

J is TRBJ1-1 and V is TRBV12-3 or TRBV12-4; TCRdb's D call, TRBD1, is unchecked because there is no DNA. The CDR3 length is 13 residues. The CDR3 loop is CASSPWVRGEAFF.

The chain carries TRBV29-1 and TRBJ1-2; TCRdb outputs TRBD1, but without DNA this stays unchecked. CDR1 and CDR2 (germline): SQVTM, ANQGSEA. CDR3 length equals 13 residues. CDR3 residues: CSVLDSLNYGYTF.

The chain has TRBV5-6 and TRBJ2-5; the TCRdb D gene call, TRBD1, has no DNA to confirm it. CDR1 is SGHDT and CDR2 is YYEEEE in the germline V gene. The CDR3 is 17 amino acids. CDR3: CASSLGLAPDRRETQYF.